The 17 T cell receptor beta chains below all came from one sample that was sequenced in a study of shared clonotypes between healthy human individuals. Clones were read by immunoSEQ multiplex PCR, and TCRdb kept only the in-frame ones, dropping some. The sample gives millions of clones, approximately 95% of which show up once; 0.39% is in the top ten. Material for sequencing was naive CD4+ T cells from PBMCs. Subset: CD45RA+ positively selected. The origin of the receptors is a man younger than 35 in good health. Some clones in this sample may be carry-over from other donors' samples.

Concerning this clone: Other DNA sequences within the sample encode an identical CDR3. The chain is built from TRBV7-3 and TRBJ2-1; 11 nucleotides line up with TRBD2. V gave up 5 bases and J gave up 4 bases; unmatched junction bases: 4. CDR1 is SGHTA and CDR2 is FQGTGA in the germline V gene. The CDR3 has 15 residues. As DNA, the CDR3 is TGTGCCAGCAGCCAGACTAGCGGGGCATACAATGAGCAGTTCTTC. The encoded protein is CASSQTSGAYNEQFF.

CDR3 amino acids: CASSGSRADYGYTF. CDR3 coding DNA: TGTGCCAGCAGTGGGTCCAGGGCGGACTATGGCTACACCTTC. The chain joins TRBV2 to TRBJ1-2; tentative D call: TRBD1 (5 bases). V dropped 4 bases and J dropped 3 bases, with 12 bases sitting between them. The CDR3 is 14 amino acids. Germline values: CDR1 SNHLY, CDR2 FYNNEI.

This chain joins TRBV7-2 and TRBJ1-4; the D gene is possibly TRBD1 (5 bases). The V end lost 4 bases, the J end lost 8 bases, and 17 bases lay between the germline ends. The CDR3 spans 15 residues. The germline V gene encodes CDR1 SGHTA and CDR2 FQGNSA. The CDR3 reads CASSSTQPGTEKLFF. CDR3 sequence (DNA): TGTGCCAGCAGCTCCACTCAGCCCGGGACCGAAAAACTGTTTTTT.

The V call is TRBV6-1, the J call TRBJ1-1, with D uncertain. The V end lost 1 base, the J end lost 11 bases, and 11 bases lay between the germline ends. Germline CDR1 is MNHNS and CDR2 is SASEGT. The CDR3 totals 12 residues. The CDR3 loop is CASSEGTGRAFF. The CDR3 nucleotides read TGTGCCAGCAGTGAAGGGACTGGCCGGGCTTTCTTT.

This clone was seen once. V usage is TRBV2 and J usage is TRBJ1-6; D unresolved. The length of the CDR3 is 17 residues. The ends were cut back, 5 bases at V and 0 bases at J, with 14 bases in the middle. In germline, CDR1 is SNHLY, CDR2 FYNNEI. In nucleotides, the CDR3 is TGTGCCAGCAGTCTCAGTAGTCTTAGCTCCTATAATTCACCCCTCCACTTT. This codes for CASSLSSLSSYNSPLHF. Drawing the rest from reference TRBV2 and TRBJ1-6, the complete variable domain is EPEVTQTPSHQVTQMGQEVILRCVPISNHLYFYWYRQILGQKVEFLVSFYNNEISEKSEIFDDQFSVERPDGSNFTLKIRSTKLEDSAMYFCASSLSSLSSYNSPLHFGNGTRLTVT.

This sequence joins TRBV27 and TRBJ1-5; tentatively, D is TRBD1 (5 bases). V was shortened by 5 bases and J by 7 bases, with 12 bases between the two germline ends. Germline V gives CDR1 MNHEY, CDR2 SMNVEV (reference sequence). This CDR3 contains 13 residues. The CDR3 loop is CASSGGAWQPQHF. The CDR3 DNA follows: TGTGCCAGCAGTGGAGGGGCTTGGCAGCCCCAGCATTTT.

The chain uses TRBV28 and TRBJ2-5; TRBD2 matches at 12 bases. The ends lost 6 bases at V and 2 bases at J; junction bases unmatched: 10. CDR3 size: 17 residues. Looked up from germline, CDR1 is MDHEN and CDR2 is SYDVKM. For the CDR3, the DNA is TGTGCCAGCAGCGCGGGACTAGCGGGTTTGCCTCAAGAGACCCAGTACTTC. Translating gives CASSAGLAGLPQETQYF.

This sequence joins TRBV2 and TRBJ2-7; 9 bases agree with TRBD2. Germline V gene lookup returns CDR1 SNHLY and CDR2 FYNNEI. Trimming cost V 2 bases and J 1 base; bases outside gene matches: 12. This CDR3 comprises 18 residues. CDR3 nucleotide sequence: TGTGCCAGCAGTGAAATCATTAGCGGGAGAATTAGGTCCTACGAGCAGTACTTC. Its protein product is CASSEIISGRIRSYEQYF.

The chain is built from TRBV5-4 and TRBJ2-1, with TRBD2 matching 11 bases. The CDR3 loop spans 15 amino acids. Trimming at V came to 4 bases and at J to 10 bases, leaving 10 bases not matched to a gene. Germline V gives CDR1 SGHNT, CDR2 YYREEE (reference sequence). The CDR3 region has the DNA TGTGCCAGCAGCCGGGGGGGGACTAGCGGAGTCGAGCAGTTCTTC. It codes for CASSRGGTSGVEQFF.

The chain's CDR3 is CASTNRVNQPQHF. The CDR3 DNA reads TGTGCCAGCACCAACAGGGTTAATCAGCCCCAGCATTTT. V usage is TRBV2 and J usage is TRBJ1-5; D is possibly TRBD1 (6 bases). Trimming shortened V by 7 bases and J by 4 bases, and 11 bases separated the two germline ends. Germline CDR1 SNHLY, CDR2 FYNNEI. The CDR3 is 13 residues long.

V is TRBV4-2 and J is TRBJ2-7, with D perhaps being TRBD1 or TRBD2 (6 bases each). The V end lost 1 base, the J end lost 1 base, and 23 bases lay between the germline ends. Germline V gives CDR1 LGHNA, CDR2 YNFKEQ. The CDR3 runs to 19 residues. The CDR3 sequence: CASSQAHRGPGGFSYEQYF. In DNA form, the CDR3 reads TGTGCCAGCAGCCAAGCCCATCGGGGGCCCGGGGGCTTTTCCTACGAGCAGTACTTC.

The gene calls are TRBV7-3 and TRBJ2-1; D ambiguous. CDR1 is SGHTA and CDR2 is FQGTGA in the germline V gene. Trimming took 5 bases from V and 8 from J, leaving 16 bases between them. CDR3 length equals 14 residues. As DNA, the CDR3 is TGTGCCAGCAGCCCAGGACGGTTCAGCGATGAGCAGTTCTTC. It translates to CASSPGRFSDEQFF.

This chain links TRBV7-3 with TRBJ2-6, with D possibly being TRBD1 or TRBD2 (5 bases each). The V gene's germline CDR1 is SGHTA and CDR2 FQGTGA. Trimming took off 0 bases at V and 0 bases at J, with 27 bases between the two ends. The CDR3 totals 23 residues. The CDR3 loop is CASSLTGPLTGTKVSSGANVLTF. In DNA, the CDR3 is TGTGCCAGCAGCTTAACGGGCCCTCTGACCGGGACGAAGGTTAGCTCTGGGGCCAACGTCCTGACTTTC. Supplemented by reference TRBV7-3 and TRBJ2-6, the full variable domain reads GAGVSQTPSNKVTEKGKYVELRCDPISGHTALYWYRQSLGQGPEFLIYFQGTGAADDSGLPNDRFFAVRPEGSVSTLKIQRTERGDSAVYLCASSLTGPLTGTKVSSGANVLTFGAGSRLTVL.

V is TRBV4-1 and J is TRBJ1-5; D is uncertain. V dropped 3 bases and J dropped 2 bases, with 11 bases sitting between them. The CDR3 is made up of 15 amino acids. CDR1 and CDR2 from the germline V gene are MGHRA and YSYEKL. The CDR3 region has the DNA TGCGCCAGCAGCCAGGTCGGCCCGGGCAATCAGCCCCAGCATTTT. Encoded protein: CASSQVGPGNQPQHF.

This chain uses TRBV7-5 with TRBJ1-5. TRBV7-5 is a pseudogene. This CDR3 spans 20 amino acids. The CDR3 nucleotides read TGTGCCAGAAGCTTTCTCCCGGACCTGGGCCAGCGGTATAGCAATCAGCCCCAGCATTTT. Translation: CARSFLPDLGQRYSNQPQHF.

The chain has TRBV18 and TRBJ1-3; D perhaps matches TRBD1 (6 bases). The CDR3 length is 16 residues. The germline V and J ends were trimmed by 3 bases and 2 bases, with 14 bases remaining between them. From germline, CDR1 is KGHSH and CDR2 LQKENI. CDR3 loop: CASSPTAGGAGNTIYF. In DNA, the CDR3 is TGTGCCAGCTCACCCACTGCGGGGGGCGCTGGAAACACCATATATTTT. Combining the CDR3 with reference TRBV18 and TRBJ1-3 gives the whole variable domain NAGVMQNPRHLVRRRGQEARLRCSPMKGHSHVYWYRQLPEEGLKFMVYLQKENIIDESGMPKERFSAEFPKEGPSILRIQQVVRGDSAAYFCASSPTAGGAGNTIYFGEGSWLTVV.

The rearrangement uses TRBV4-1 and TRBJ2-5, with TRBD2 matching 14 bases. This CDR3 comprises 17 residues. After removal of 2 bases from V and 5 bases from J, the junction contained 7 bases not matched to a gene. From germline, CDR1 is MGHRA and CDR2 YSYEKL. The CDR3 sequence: CASSQPTSGRAVETQYF. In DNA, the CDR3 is TGCGCCAGCAGCCAACCGACTAGCGGGAGGGCCGTGGAGACCCAGTACTTC.